This T cell receptor beta chain was documented in a study of shared clonotypes between healthy human individuals. In the study overall: Three plates each covered CD4 naive and memory; CD8 naive two, CD8 memory one. Study-level results: Rarefaction showed sorted-subset sequencing was incomplete despite large depth.

To note about this clone: Its antigen is unidentified.

Nashville, Tennessee was home to all donors, each a Caucasian adult. Germline-derived CDR1 and CDR2 are GTSNPN and SVGIG (reference sequence). The CDR3 has 15 amino acids. Unmatched junction bases numbered 3, after V lost 2 bases and J lost 2 bases. Authors' data handling: There were no quality scores in the junction-only immunoSEQ sequences, so filtering differed. The assay was immunoSEQ multiplex PCR, and TCRdb's table has in-frame clones only and misses some. V and J calls and clone size are as listed in that table; D and trimming were resolved from the DNA. The sample has millions of clones; more than 80% are singletons.

The specimen was naive CD4+ T cells sorted from blood. Subset reported: CD45RA+ positively selected. This TCR was sampled from a man between 18 and 35 years old in good health. This chain uses TRBV30 with TRBJ2-6, with 7 bases fitting TRBD1. The CDR3 region is CAWSPTGTGANVLTF. CDR3 nucleotides: TGTGCCTGGAGTCCGACAGGGACTGGGGCCAACGTCCTGACTTTC. The whole variable domain, remainder taken from reference TRBV30 and TRBJ2-6, is SQTIHQWPATLVQPVGSPLSLECTVEGTSNPNLYWYRQAAGRGLQLLFYSVGIGQISSEVPQNLSASRPQDRQFILSSKKLLLSDSGFYLCAWSPTGTGANVLTFGAGSRLTVL.